This passage covers 29 T cell receptor beta chains from one sample sequenced in a study of regulatory T cells in long-lasting Graves disease. Arm-PCR with iRepertoire HTBI primers amplified the CDR3 regions for these TCR beta libraries. TCRdb reprocessed the multiplex PCR reads with MiXCR, giving one entry per CDR3 protein. The sample holds about 210,000 distinct CDR3 sequences, approximately 19% seen once. Time point here: newly diagnosed GD, antithyroid drugs for less than 3 months. Isolated PBMC RNA provided the starting material for the TCR library. These same records also appear under a second study, on T cells in Graves' hyperthyroidism and ophthalmopathy.

The starting material was peripheral blood mononuclear cells (PBMCs), obtained at new diagnosis, from a patient treated with antithyroid drugs. These receptors were obtained from a woman between 25 and 40 years old with Graves disease.

This clonotype was counted at least ten times. The chain has TRBV3-1 and TRBJ1-1, with TRBD1 as a possible D gene (6 bases). Germline CDR1 reads LGHDT; CDR2 reads YNNKEL (reference sequence). V was cut by 4 bases and J by 3 bases, with 12 bases left in between. The CDR3 spans 14 residues. DNA for the CDR3: TGTGCCAGCAGCCTCTCCAGGGGCTACACTGAAGCTTTCTTT. This encodes CASSLSRGYTEAFF.

Only a few counts were recorded for this clonotype. The chain uses TRBV7-2 and TRBJ2-7; 9 bases agree with TRBD1. The CDR3 totals 16 residues. V shed 3 bases, J shed 2 bases, and the junction held 8 bases outside the gene matches. CDR1 and CDR2 (germline): SGHTA, FQGNSA. CDR3 region: CASSFVTGGGAYEQYF. CDR3 sequence (DNA): TGTGCCAGCAGCTTCGTAACAGGGGGCGGTGCCTACGAGCAGTACTTC.

This clonotype showed up just once. This chain links TRBV11-2 with TRBJ2-1; 8 nucleotides agree with TRBD2. V shed 5 bases and J 7 bases; nucleotides not matched to a gene: 10. The CDR3 contains 15 residues. Per germline, CDR1 SGHAT and CDR2 FQNNGV. The CDR3 protein is CASSPGGGPLNEQFF. The CDR3 DNA sequence: TGTGCCAGCAGCCCGGGGGGGGGCCCTCTAAATGAGCAGTTCTTC.

This clonotype was detected ten times or more. This chain links TRBV12-3 or TRBV12-4 with TRBJ1-1, with D perhaps matching TRBD1 (5 bases). Deletions cut 0 bases from V and 6 bases from J, with 8 bases between. The CDR3 totals 13 residues. As DNA, the CDR3 is TGTGCCAGCAGTTTAGCCGGGACTTCTGAAGCTTTCTTT. Protein sequence: CASSLAGTSEAFF.

This clonotype was observed at least ten times. The genes are TRBV27 and TRBJ2-3, with unresolved D. Deletions cut 2 bases from V and 6 bases from J, with 12 bases between. The CDR3 totals 14 residues. The germline CDR1 and CDR2 sequences are MNHEY and SMNVEV (reference sequence). CDR3 residues: CASSLAFQMDTQYF. The CDR3 region has the DNA TGTGCCAGCAGTTTAGCCTTTCAGATGGATACGCAGTATTTT.

This clonotype occurred many times. This sequence joins TRBV5-5 and TRBJ2-2, with D possibly matching TRBD1 (5 bases). Trimming stripped 1 base from V and 8 bases from J, with 12 bases between. Germline V gene sequence: CDR1 SGHKS, CDR2 YYEKEE (reference sequence). The CDR3 loop spans 14 amino acids. CDR3 in DNA: TGTGCCAGCAGCTTGCACAGGACGCTGGGGGAGCTGTTTTTT. Protein product: CASSLHRTLGELFF.

V usage is TRBV29-1 and J usage is TRBJ2-7, with 7 bases that match TRBD2. This CDR3 has 14 amino acids. V shed 5 bases and J 5 bases; nucleotides not matched to a gene: 12. CDR1 SQVTM and CDR2 ANQGSEA come from the germline V gene. The CDR3 nucleotides are TGCAGCGTTAGGCGCGAGCGGGGTTCCAACGAGCAGTACTTC. Translation gives CSVRRERGSNEQYF.

The V gene is TRBV9, the J gene TRBJ2-1, with D uncertain. This CDR3 is 11 amino acids long. V lost 4 bases and J lost 10, with 9 bases in between. Germline CDR1 reads SGDLS; CDR2 reads YYNGEE. CDR3: CASSSPGEQFF. CDR3 nucleotide sequence: TGTGCCAGCAGCTCGCCTGGCGAGCAGTTCTTC.

This clonotype was found many times. The chain uses TRBV28 and TRBJ1-2; no definite D call. Germline V gene lookup returns CDR1 MDHEN and CDR2 SYDVKM. V was pared by 6 bases and J by 8 bases, with 13 bases between. This CDR3 has 12 residues. CDR3: CASRPPDWGYTF. In DNA, the CDR3 is TGTGCCAGCAGACCCCCCGATTGGGGCTACACCTTC.

This clonotype was counted at least ten times. This rearrangement joins TRBV2 to TRBJ2-2; D not resolved. Germline loops: CDR1 SNHLY, CDR2 FYNNEI. The V end was cut by 8 bases, the J end by 7 bases, with 8 bases between. The CDR3 extends over 11 amino acids. The CDR3 reads CASGPHGELFF. In DNA, the CDR3 is TGTGCCAGCGGGCCCCACGGGGAGCTGTTTTTT.

This clonotype has at least ten counts. The V call is TRBV9, the J call TRBJ2-2, with 7 bases fitting TRBD1. Germline CDR1 and CDR2: SGDLS and YYNGEE. The CDR3 is 18 amino acids. Trimming cost V 0 bases and J 2 bases; bases outside gene matches: 10. CDR3 protein: CASSVVLGGAQNTGELFF. CDR3 DNA: TGTGCCAGCAGCGTAGTCCTAGGGGGCGCGCAAAACACCGGGGAGCTGTTTTTT.

This clonotype was detected only a few times. A much larger clonotype is one base distant, so this may be a read error. The J gene is TRBJ1-5, the V gene TRBV28; D gene uncertain. The germline CDR1 and CDR2 sequences are MDHEN and SYDVKM. The CDR3 consists of 13 residues. With 4 bases removed from V and 5 bases from J, the gap between germline ends came to 9 bases. CDR3 coding DNA: TGTGCCAGCAGTTATCAGTTAGATCAGCCCCAGCATTTT. Translation gives CASSYQLDQPQHF. Full variable domain (outside the CDR3, taken from reference TRBV28 and TRBJ1-5): DVKVTQSSRYLVKRTGEKVFLECVQDMDHENMFWYRQDPGLGLRLIYFSYDVKMKEKGDIPEGYSVSREKKERFSLILESASTNQTSMYLCASSYQLDQPQHFGDGTRLSIL.

The rearrangement links TRBV5-1 to TRBJ2-5, with D maybe TRBD2 (6 bases). The CDR3 extends over 15 amino acids. Between the trimmed V and J ends, which lost 0 bases and 2 bases, there was a span of 11 bases. The germline CDR1 and CDR2 sequences are SGHRS and YFSETQ. The CDR3 here is CASSLGGGGQETQYF. The CDR3 bases are TGCGCCAGCAGCTTGGGGGGAGGCGGACAAGAGACCCAGTACTTC.

This clonotype was recorded at least ten times. The chain joins TRBV2 to TRBJ1-4; D is uncertain. Trimming took off 6 bases at V and 7 bases at J, with 9 bases between the two ends. The CDR3 contains 12 residues. Germline CDR1 SNHLY, CDR2 FYNNEI. The CDR3 region has the DNA TGTGCCAGCAGAGTCACGAGTGAAAAACTGTTTTTT. Encoded protein: CASRVTSEKLFF.

This clonotype was observed a few times. The CDR3 here is CASLPSKRGGGQPQHF. CDR3 DNA sequence: TGTGCCAGCCTCCCCTCAAAACGGGGGGGCGGTCAGCCCCAGCATTTT. This chain uses TRBV28 with TRBJ1-5; a possible D gene is TRBD1 (6 bases). The germline V gene encodes CDR1 MDHEN and CDR2 SYDVKM. The V gene lost 8 bases and the J gene lost 6 bases, with 23 bases spanning the gap. The CDR3 consists of 16 residues.

This clonotype was seen at least ten times. The genes are TRBV7-2 and TRBJ2-5, with no clear D. The CDR3 extends over 14 amino acids. The V and J ends lost 5 bases and 2 bases respectively, with 12 bases between them. The germline CDR1 and CDR2 sequences are SGHTA and FQGNSA. The CDR3 DNA reads TGTGCCAGCAGCCATTTCGGCCGGCAAGAGACCCAGTACTTC. This encodes CASSHFGRQETQYF. The full variable domain, with the rest looked up from reference TRBV7-2 and TRBJ2-5, is GAGVSQSPSNKVTEKGKDVELRCDPISGHTALYWYRQSLGQGLEFLIYFQGNSAPDKSGLPSDRFSAERTGGSVSTLTIQRTQQEDSAVYLCASSHFGRQETQYFGPGTRLLVL.

A word on this clonotype: Only one base separates this from a far larger clonotype, so it likely reflects a read error. The rearrangement joins TRBV7-2 to TRBJ2-1; 8 bases agree with TRBD2. Germline-derived CDR1 and CDR2 are SGHTA and FQGNSA. V dropped 4 bases and J dropped 5; count of bases not matched to a gene: 10. This CDR3 region has 16 residues. Written as DNA, the CDR3 is TGTGCCAGCAGCTCCTGGATAGCGGGGTGGGACAATGAGCAGTTCTTC. It translates to CASSSWIAGWDNEQFF.

There are many counts of this clonotype. This chain uses TRBV13 with TRBJ2-7; either TRBD1 or TRBD2 may fit D (6 bases each). This CDR3 has 14 residues. The V end lost 5 bases, the J end lost 5 bases, and 16 bases lay between the germline ends. CDR1 and CDR2 (germline): PRHDT, FYEKMQ (reference sequence). DNA of the CDR3: TGTGCCAGCAGCCAAAGGGGGGAATTGAACGAGCAGTACTTC. It translates to CASSQRGELNEQYF.

The sample holds many counts of this clonotype. The J gene is TRBJ1-4, the V gene TRBV7-9, with D unresolved. Germline V gives CDR1 SEHNR, CDR2 FQNEAQ (reference sequence). This CDR3 is built from 15 residues. Trimming removed 2 bases at V and 0 bases at J, with 7 bases between. Here the CDR3 reads CASSLSGPTNEKLFF. The CDR3 DNA reads as TGTGCCAGCAGCTTAAGTGGGCCAACTAATGAAAAACTGTTTTTT.

This clonotype occurred many times. V and J are TRBV28 and TRBJ2-7; 8 nucleotides align to TRBD1. The junction had 4 bases not matched to a gene; V was cut back by 5 bases and J by 4 bases. The germline V gene has CDR1 MDHEN and CDR2 SYDVKM. The CDR3 has 13 amino acids. The CDR3 bases are TGTGCCAGCAGTCAGGGGGCTAGGTACGAGCAGTACTTC. Translation gives CASSQGARYEQYF.

This clonotype was recorded many times. The chain couples TRBV5-8 to TRBJ1-6, with 10 bases fitting TRBD1. This CDR3 comprises 14 residues. In germline, CDR1 is SGHTS, CDR2 YDEGEE. The trim removed 2 bases at V and 12 bases at J, leaving 5 bases unmatched. The CDR3 nucleotides are TGTGCCAGCAGCTTCGGGACAGGGGCTCTACCCCTCCACTTT. Translated: CASSFGTGALPLHF.

This clonotype was seen many times. The chain combines TRBV5-1 with TRBJ1-5, with D possibly matching TRBD1 (5 bases). The length of the CDR3 is 15 residues. Looked up from germline, CDR1 is SGHRS and CDR2 is YFSETQ. V lost 0 bases and J lost 5, with 12 bases in between. The CDR3 nucleotides are TGCGCCAGCAGCTTGGTGGCAGGGATCGATCAGCCCCAGCATTTT. Protein: CASSLVAGIDQPQHF.

This clonotype occurred a few times. The rearrangement uses TRBV6-5 and TRBJ1-2; unclear D gene. The CDR3 has 16 amino acids. V was clipped by 0 bases and J by 3 bases, with 14 bases between them. The germline V gene encodes CDR1 MNHEY and CDR2 SVGAGI. The CDR3 is CASSYSIIEGDYGYTF. The CDR3 DNA follows: TGTGCCAGCAGTTACTCGATAATAGAGGGTGACTATGGCTACACCTTC.

This clonotype was detected many times. The chain employs TRBV28 and TRBJ1-6, with 8 positions matching TRBD1. The V and J ends lost 4 bases and 9 bases, in that order; junction bases with no gene match: 8. The CDR3 sequence is 15 residues long. Germline lookup yields CDR1 MDHEN and CDR2 SYDVKM. CDR3 sequence: CASSSPDRGGSPLHF. The CDR3 region has the DNA TGTGCCAGCAGTTCCCCCGACAGGGGAGGTTCACCCCTCCACTTT.

This clonotype was counted ten times or more. The genes are TRBV28 and TRBJ1-5; 8 bases match TRBD1. The V gene's germline CDR1 is MDHEN and CDR2 SYDVKM. Trimming cost V 5 bases and J 0 bases; bases outside gene matches: 9. The CDR3 is 17 amino acids. The chain's CDR3 is CASSHPGTGFSNQPQHF. The CDR3 region has the DNA TGTGCCAGCAGTCATCCGGGGACAGGTTTTAGCAATCAGCCCCAGCATTTT.

The sample holds many counts of this clonotype. The rearrangement uses TRBV2 and TRBJ2-3; the D gene is possibly TRBD2 (7 bases). Deletions cut 8 bases from V and 3 bases from J, with 15 bases between. CDR1 and CDR2 (germline): SNHLY, FYNNEI. The CDR3 consists of 14 residues. This CDR3 is CASLRGGETDTQYF. CDR3 sequence (DNA): TGTGCCAGCCTGAGGGGGGGCGAAACAGATACGCAGTATTTT.

This clonotype was detected only a few times. The chain links TRBV2 to TRBJ2-7; TRBD2 matches 11 bases. The CDR3 consists of 14 residues. From germline, CDR1 is SNHLY and CDR2 FYNNEI. The J segment lost 3 bases and the V segment lost 7 bases, leaving 5 bases of the junction unmatched. The CDR3 DNA follows: TGTGCCAGCATCCCCGGGACTAGCGGCTACGAGCAGTACTTC. Its protein product is CASIPGTSGYEQYF.

V usage is TRBV5-4 and J usage is TRBJ2-7, with D perhaps matching TRBD2 (6 bases). V was trimmed by 0 bases and J by 0 bases, leaving 28 bases between them. Germline-derived CDR1 and CDR2 are SGHNT and YYREEE (reference sequence). The CDR3 consists of 21 residues. The CDR3 region is CASSLEGTPGADGGSSYEQYF. CDR3 bases: TGTGCCAGCAGCTTGGAAGGGACCCCCGGAGCCGATGGGGGGAGCTCCTACGAGCAGTACTTC.

The chain employs TRBV18 and TRBJ1-2; 9 bases line up with TRBD1. Germline assignment: CDR1 KGHSH and CDR2 LQKENI. The CDR3 is made up of 14 amino acids. V was clipped by 3 bases and J by 8 bases; unmatched bases: 7. The CDR3 DNA is TGTGCCAGCTCACCCGGACAGGGGCTAGAAGGCTACACCTTC. Residues: CASSPGQGLEGYTF.